The sequence of this T cell receptor beta chain was determined in a study of T cell responses to AZD1222 COVID-19 vaccine. Regarding the study as a whole: Reports indicate that nearly half of spike-specific TCRs are directed at unmutated variant regions. In all cases, repertoires were sampled only after the peak T cell response.

The CDR3 length is 15 residues. Germline trimming cut 6 bases from V and 10 bases from J; bases unmatched to any gene: 9. In germline, CDR1 is SGHDN, CDR2 FVKESK. Concerning this clone itself: Its antigen remains unidentified.

The repertoire was sequenced with immunoSEQ multiplex PCR; TCRdb's copy has only in-frame clones and lacks some. This table holds nearly 95,000 clones, around 90% found once. This receptor was identified in an adult in good health. The starting material was peripheral blood, obtained on day 0 of AZD1222 vaccination. The chain combines TRBV14 with TRBJ2-1; 13 bases match TRBD2. CDR3: CASRPGTSGVGEQFF. The CDR3 DNA is TGTGCCAGCAGACCCGGGACTAGCGGGGTAGGGGAGCAGTTCTTC.